This T cell receptor (beta chain) stems from a study of post-analysis software for immune sequencing data. Study details: Relapsing-remitting, secondary progressive and progressive-relapsing forms of multiple sclerosis all featured among disease courses. Study outcomes and limitations: Patients carried roughly 5 TRBV segments more frequently than controls did, and TRBV5-6, TRBV5-1 and TRBV20-1 were among them. F measure showed strong co-clustering of same-batch samples. Relative to controls, patients with multiple sclerosis showed significantly lower normalized Chao1 diversity.

Germline V CDR1 and CDR2: MNHEY, SMNVEV (reference sequence). The ends were cut back, 4 bases at V and 3 bases at J, with 15 bases in the middle. This CDR3 comprises 15 residues. This clonotype showed up just a few times. The antigen is not known. Tagging with unique molecular identifiers was a feature of the TCR beta cDNA libraries. T cells, about 0.95 to 11 million of them, yielded approximately 500,000 cDNA molecules. Using its own MiXCR run on the PCR reads, TCRdb lists one record per CDR3 protein. The sample shows over 700,000 distinct CDR3 sequences, roughly 30% of them seen only once. This receptor was taken from a girl under 18 with multiple sclerosis. The gene calls are TRBV27 and TRBJ1-1, with D possibly matching TRBD1 (6 bases). Material for sequencing was blood. CDR3 amino acids: CASSSQQTGHTEAFF. CDR3 bases: TGTGCCAGCAGTTCCCAACAGACAGGTCACACTGAAGCTTTCTTT.